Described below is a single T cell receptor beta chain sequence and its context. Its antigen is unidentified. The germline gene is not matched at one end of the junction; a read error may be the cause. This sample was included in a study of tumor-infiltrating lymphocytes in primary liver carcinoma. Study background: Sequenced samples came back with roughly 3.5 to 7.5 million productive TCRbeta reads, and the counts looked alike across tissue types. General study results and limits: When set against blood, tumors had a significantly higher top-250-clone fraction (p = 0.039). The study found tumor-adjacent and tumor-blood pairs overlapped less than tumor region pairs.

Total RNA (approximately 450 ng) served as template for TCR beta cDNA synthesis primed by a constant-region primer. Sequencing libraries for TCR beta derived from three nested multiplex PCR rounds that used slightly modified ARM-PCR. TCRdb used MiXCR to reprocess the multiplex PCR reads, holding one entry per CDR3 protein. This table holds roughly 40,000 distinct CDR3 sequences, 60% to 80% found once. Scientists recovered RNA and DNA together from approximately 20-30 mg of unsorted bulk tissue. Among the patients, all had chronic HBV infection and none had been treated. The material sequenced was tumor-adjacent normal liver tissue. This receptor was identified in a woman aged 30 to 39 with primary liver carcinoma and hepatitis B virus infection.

CDR3 sequence (DNA): TGCAGCGTTGCTACCACTTCCAGCGGAAGCACAGATACGCATTATTTT. It translates to CSVATTSSGSTDTHYF. The J gene is TRBJ2-3, the V gene TRBV29-1; D perhaps matches TRBD2 (5 bases). Germline CDR1 is SQVTM and CDR2 is ANQGSEA. This CDR3 is built from 16 residues.